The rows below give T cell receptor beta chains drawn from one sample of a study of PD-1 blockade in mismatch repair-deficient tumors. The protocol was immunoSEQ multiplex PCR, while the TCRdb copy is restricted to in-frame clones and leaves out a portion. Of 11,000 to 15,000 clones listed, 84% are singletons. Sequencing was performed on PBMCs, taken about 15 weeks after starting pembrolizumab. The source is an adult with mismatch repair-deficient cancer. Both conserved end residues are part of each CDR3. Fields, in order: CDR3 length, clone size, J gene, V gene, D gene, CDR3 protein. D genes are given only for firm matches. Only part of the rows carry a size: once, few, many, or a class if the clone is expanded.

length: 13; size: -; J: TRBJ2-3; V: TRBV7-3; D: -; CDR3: CASTLNPTDTQYF
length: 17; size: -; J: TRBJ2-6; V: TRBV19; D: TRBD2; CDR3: CASSRAGGALGANVLTF
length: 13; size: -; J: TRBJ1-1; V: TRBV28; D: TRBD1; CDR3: CASSTYRGNGAFF
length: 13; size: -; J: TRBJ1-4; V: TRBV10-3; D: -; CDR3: CAISEALLWKLFF
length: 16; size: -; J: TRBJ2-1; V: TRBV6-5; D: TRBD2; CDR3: CASSYSELAGLNEQFF
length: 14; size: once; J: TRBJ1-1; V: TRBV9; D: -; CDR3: CASSAAGMETEAFF
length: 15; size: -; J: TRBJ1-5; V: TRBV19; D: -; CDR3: CASSIAQVSNQPQHF
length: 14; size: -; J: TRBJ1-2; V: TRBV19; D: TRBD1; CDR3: CASSIWQGARGYTF
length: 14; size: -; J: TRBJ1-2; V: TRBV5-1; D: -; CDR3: CASSLSQGNYGYTF
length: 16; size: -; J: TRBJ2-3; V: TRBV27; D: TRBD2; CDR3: CASTGLGLADTDTQYF
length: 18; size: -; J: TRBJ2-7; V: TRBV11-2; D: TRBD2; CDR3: CASSLEGRTSGRPYEQYF
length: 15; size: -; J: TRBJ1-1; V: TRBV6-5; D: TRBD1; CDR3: CASRPDRGRGTEAFF
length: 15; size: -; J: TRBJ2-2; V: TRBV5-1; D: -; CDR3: CASSKDRPTTGELFF
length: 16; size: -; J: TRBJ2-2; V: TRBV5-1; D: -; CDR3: CASRTRSFANTGELFF
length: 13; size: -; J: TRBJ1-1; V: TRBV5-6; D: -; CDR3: CASSPGVRTEAFF
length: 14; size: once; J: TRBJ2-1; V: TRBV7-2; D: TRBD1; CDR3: CASSADRDYNEQFF
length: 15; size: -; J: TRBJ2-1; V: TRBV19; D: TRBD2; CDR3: CASTRTSATNNEQFF
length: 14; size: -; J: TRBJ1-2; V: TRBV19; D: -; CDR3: CASSTRSWVDGYTF
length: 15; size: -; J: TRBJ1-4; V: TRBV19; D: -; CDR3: CASKIKTVTNEKLFF
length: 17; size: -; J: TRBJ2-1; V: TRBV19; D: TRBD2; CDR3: CASSIGPSGPIYNEQFF
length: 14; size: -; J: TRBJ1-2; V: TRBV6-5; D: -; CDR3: CASSSPRQDYGYTF
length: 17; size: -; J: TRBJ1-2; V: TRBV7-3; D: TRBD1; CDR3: CASSLNSIGTGGGGYTF
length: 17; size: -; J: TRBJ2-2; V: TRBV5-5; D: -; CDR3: CASSLWGPAGDTGELFF
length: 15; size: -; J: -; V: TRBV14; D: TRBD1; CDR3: CASSQTGTAPYEQYF
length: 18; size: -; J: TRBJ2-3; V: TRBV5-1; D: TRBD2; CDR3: CASSRGLAGGALTDTQYF
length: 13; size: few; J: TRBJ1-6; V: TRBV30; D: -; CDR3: CAWRMQGNSPLHF
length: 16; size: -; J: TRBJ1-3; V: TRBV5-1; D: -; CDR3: CASSLEQAFSGNTIYF
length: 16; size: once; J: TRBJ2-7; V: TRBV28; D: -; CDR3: CASSLQLRDWTYEQYF
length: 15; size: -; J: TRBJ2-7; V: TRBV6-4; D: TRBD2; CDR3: CASSERAGPPYEQYF
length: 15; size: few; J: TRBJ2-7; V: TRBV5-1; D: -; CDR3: CASSDRGALTYEQYF
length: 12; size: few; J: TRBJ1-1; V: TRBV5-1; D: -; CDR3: CASSFGQTEAFF
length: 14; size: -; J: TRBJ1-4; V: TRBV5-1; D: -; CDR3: CASRVTGTNEKLFF
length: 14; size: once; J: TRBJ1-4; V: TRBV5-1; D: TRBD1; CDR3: CASSIGGTNEKLFF
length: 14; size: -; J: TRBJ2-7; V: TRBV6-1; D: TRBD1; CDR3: CASTQQGASYEQYF
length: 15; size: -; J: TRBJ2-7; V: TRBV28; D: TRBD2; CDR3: CASSLTSGSAYEQYF
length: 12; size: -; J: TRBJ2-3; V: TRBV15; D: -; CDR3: CATSTRADTQYF
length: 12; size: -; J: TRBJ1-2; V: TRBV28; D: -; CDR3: CASRELFYGYTF
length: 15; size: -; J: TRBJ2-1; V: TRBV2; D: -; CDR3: CASSETLTAYNEQFF
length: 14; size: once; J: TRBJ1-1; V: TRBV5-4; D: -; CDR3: CASSSLRGLTEAFF
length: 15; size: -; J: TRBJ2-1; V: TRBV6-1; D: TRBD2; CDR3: CASSDGRAPYNEQFF
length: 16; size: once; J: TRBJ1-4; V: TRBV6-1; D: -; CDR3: CASSVLRGGTNEKLFF
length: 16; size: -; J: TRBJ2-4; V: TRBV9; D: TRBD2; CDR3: CASSVESGRAKNIQYF
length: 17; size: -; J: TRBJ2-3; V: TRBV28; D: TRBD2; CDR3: CASSSLTSGSMIDTQYF
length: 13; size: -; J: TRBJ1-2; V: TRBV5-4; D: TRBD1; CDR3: CAIPRTGNYGYTF
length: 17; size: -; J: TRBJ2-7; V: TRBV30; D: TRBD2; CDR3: CAWSGRASGKESYEQYF
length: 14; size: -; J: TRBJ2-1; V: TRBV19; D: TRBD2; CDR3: CASSITGGGGEQFF
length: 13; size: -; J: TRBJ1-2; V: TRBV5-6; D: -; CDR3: CASSFLANYGYTF
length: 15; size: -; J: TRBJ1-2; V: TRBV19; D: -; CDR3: CASSPSPRNNYGYTF
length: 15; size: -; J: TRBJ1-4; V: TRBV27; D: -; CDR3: CASSSTGYINEKLFF
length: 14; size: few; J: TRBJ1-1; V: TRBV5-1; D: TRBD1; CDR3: CASSPGTGSTEAFF